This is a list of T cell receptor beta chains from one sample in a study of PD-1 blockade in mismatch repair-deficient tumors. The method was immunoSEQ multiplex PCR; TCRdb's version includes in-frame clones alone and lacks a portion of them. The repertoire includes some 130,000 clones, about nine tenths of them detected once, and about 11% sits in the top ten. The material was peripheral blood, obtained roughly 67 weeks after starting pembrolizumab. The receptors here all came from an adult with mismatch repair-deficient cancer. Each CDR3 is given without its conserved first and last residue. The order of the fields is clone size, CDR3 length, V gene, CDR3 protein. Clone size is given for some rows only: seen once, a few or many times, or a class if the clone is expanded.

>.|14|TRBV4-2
ASSQDPRSGANVLT
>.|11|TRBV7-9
ASSPDYQETQY
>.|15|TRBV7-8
ASSQIAGVGGTDTQY
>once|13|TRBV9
ASSVVPDLRETQY
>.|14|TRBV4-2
ASSQDPWTGNYGYT
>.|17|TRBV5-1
ASRSLLKNDGQTDYGYT
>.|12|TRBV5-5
ASSLDLRGTEQY
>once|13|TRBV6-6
ASSYSAGSRTEAF
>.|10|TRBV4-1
ASSQIFGELF
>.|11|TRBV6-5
ASSLVGADTQY
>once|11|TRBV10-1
ASSTPGQREQF
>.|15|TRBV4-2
ASSQDFSLGQEYGYT
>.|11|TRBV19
ATADLPSYGYT
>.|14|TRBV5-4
ASSLAGTHSGNTIY
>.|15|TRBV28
ASQGTSGRGPSYEQY
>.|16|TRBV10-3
AISGGEGTSYSNQPQH
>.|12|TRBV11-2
ASSFGQGSYEQY
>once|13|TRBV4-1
ASSQVAGGDSPLH
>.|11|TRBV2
ASIWTDTGELF
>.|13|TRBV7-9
ASSLANRGYTEAF
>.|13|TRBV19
ASSAGLALYNEQF
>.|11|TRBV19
ASGQALSYEQY
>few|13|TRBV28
ASSLRIGVVEKLF
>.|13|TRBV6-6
ASSPGLAGAYEQY
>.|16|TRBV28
ASSLTTTGLGNTGELF
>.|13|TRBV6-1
ASQKTSGSIYEQY
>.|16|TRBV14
ASSQWGEGIYRDTEAF
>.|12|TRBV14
ASSQSRGLYGYT
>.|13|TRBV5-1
ASRLTNRDTDTQY
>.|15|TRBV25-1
ASSELGVNGRGPGAF
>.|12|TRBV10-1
ASSEAGAAGELF
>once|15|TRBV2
ASSDWQGLSGANVLT
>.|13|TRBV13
ASSLPHSGANVLT
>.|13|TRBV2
ASGELPLSTDTQY
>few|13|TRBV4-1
ASSFTGTANYGYT
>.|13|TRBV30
AWSVGQGRNEKLF
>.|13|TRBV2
ASSVAPSGSETQY
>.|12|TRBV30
AWSVRQLSYEQY
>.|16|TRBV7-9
ASSLSLLAGASGYEQY
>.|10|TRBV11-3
ASSLDEGTQY
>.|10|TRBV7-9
ASSLMYRPLY
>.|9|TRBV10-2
ASKQGSEQY
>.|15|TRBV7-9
ASSQTGQGEGHYEQY
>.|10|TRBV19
ASSPTGTDYT
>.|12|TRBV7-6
ASSSRLAGGEQF
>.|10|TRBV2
ASRSGEYIQY
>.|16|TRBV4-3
ASSQKIAGSSGANVLT
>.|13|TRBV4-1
ASSQMDFSTYEQY
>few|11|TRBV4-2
ASSQGLSYEQY
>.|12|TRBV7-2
ASSSLLGAGELF
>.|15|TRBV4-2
ASSMTLRTGIVDEQY
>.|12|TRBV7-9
ASSFLGTGAEQY
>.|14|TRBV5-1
ASSRGGIRGGETQY
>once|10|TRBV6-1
ASMDSGYGYT